The 29 T cell receptor beta chains given below trace back to one sample, sequenced in a study of shared clonotypes between healthy human individuals (dated by TCRdb to 2018 to 2020). Libraries were made using the immunoSEQ multiplex PCR assay. Sourced from immuneACCESS, this table was stored by TCRdb with only in-frame sequences that have V and J called. A share of the clones is absent; for the studies checked, an unresolved V gene accounts for under half, and the remainder has no known explanation. This sample comprises roughly 1 million clones, approximately 68% of them detected only once. In total, the top ten clones hold approximately 1.5% of the sample. Sequencing was performed on memory CD4+ T cells sorted from blood. Per the publication, the cell subset or site label means: CD45RA-negative fraction. Receptors were obtained from a man aged 18 to 30 in good health.

V usage is TRBV11-2 and J usage is TRBJ1-6; D perhaps matches TRBD1 (5 bases). In germline, CDR1 is SGHAT, CDR2 FQNNGV. Trimming stripped 5 bases from V and 4 bases from J, with 12 bases between. The CDR3 sequence is 15 residues long. The CDR3 DNA follows: TGTGCCAGCAGCGCCACGCAGGGTTATAATTCACCCCTCCACTTT. Its protein product is CASSATQGYNSPLHF.

The chain recombines TRBV7-2 with TRBJ1-5; D perhaps matches TRBD1 (6 bases). The CDR3 has 16 residues. Trimming pared 4 bases from V and 1 base from J, leaving 14 bases between. Per germline, CDR1 SGHTA and CDR2 FQGNSA. The CDR3: CASSWGAGESNQPQHF. The CDR3 DNA reads as TGTGCCAGCAGCTGGGGGGCAGGGGAAAGCAATCAGCCCCAGCATTTT. The full variable domain, in which reference TRBV7-2 and TRBJ1-5 provide the parts outside the CDR3, is GAGVSQSPSNKVTEKGKDVELRCDPISGHTALYWYRQSLGQGLEFLIYFQGNSAPDKSGLPSDRFSAERTGGSVSTLTIQRTQQEDSAVYLCASSWGAGESNQPQHFGDGTRLSIL.

This chain connects TRBV5-6 to TRBJ2-1, with 7 bases fitting TRBD1. The ends lost 2 bases at V and 2 bases at J; junction bases unmatched: 7. Germline V lookup: CDR1 SGHDT, CDR2 YYEEEE. CDR3 size: 16 residues. CDR3 coding DNA: TGTGCCAGCAGCTTTAAGGACAGGTTAACCTACAATGAGCAGTTCTTC. Translating it yields CASSFKDRLTYNEQFF.

The chain is built from TRBV6-1 and TRBJ2-7; possibly TRBD1 or TRBD2 for D (5 bases each). V was clipped by 2 bases and J by 8 bases, with 13 bases between them. The CDR3 is 13 residues long. Germline V gives CDR1 MNHNS, CDR2 SASEGT. Here the CDR3 DNA reads TGTGCCAGCAGTGAAAAGACCGGGACGCAGCAGTACTTC. Translating gives CASSEKTGTQQYF.

The V call is TRBV18, the J call TRBJ2-1, with 8 bases identical to TRBD2. Germline CDR1 and CDR2: KGHSH and LQKENI. V lost 6 bases, J lost 0 bases, and 7 bases stayed unmatched. The CDR3 totals 16 residues. The CDR3 reads CASSATSGSSYNEQFF. CDR3 bases: TGTGCCAGCTCCGCAACTAGCGGAAGCTCCTACAATGAGCAGTTCTTC.

The chain joins TRBV5-4 to TRBJ2-1; 7 bases are shared with TRBD2. The J segment lost 6 bases and the V segment lost 0 bases, leaving 9 bases of the junction unmatched. The CDR3 covers 16 residues. The germline CDR1 and CDR2 sequences are SGHNT and YYREEE (reference sequence). CDR3 region: CASSLAVLAGINEQFF. Here the CDR3 DNA reads TGTGCCAGCAGCTTGGCCGTGTTAGCGGGCATCAATGAGCAGTTCTTC.

The rearrangement uses TRBV5-4 and TRBJ2-1, with 10 bases identical to TRBD2. V gave up 4 bases and J gave up 7 bases; unmatched junction bases: 8. CDR3 length: 15 amino acids. Germline V CDR1 and CDR2: SGHNT, YYREEE (reference sequence). CDR3 sequence reads: CASSPSSGGMNEQFF. For the CDR3, the DNA is TGTGCCAGCAGCCCGTCTAGCGGGGGTATGAATGAGCAGTTCTTC.

The chain uses TRBV30 and TRBJ2-1; D might be TRBD1 (5 bases). Germline-derived CDR1 and CDR2 are GTSNPN and SVGIG (reference sequence). V lost 5 bases, J lost 9 bases, and 14 bases lay in between. This CDR3 has 12 residues. The CDR3 coding sequence is TGTGCCTGGGGACCTCAAGGGGCTGAGCAGTTCTTC. Protein: CAWGPQGAEQFF. Filled out from reference TRBV30 and TRBJ2-1, the complete variable domain reads SQTIHQWPATLVQPVGSPLSLECTVEGTSNPNLYWYRQAAGRGLQLLFYSVGIGQISSEVPQNLSASRPQDRQFILSSKKLLLSDSGFYLCAWGPQGAEQFFGPGTRLTVL.

On this clone: Within the sample, other DNA sequences also encode this same CDR3. This chain connects TRBV19 to TRBJ1-2; unclear D gene. This CDR3 region has 12 residues. Germline loops: CDR1 LNHDA, CDR2 SQIVND (reference sequence). Trimming removed 4 bases from V and 4 bases from J, with 7 bases in between. The CDR3 DNA sequence: TGTGCCAGTAGTACAAACAGCTATGGCTACACCTTC. As protein: CASSTNSYGYTF.

The chain recombines TRBV18 with TRBJ2-5, with D perhaps matching TRBD1 or TRBD2 (5 bases each). V lost 3 bases, J lost 5 bases, and 13 bases lay in between. Germline V gene sequence: CDR1 KGHSH, CDR2 LQKENI. There are 14 residues in the CDR3. The DNA for the CDR3 is TGTGCCAGCTCACCGATATGGGACGTGGAGACCCAGTACTTC. Amino acids: CASSPIWDVETQYF.

The chain couples TRBV10-3 to TRBJ2-7; 10 bases agree with TRBD2. There are 16 residues in the CDR3. With V trimmed by 2 bases and J by 5 bases, 9 bases remained unmatched. Germline V gives CDR1 ENHRY, CDR2 SYGVKD. CDR3 nucleotides: TGTGCCATCAGTGAGAATCCCTTAGCGGGGGGTAACGAGCAGTACTTC. This encodes CAISENPLAGGNEQYF.

V is TRBV18 and J is TRBJ2-1; D is possibly TRBD2 (6 bases). Germline-derived CDR1 and CDR2 are KGHSH and LQKENI. CDR3 length: 16 residues. Trimming took off 2 bases at V and 3 bases at J, with 14 bases between the two ends. In nucleotides, the CDR3 is TGTGCCAGCTCACCAGAGGAGGGCTATAACTACAATGAGCAGTTCTTC. This sequence encodes CASSPEEGYNYNEQFF.

The CDR3 DNA reads TGTGCCAGCAGCTTGGGAGTGAGGGACACTGAAGCTTTCTTT. Its translation: CASSLGVRDTEAFF. The J gene is TRBJ1-1, the V gene TRBV5-4; unclear D gene. V was trimmed by 0 bases and J by 3 bases, leaving 9 bases between them. Germline CDR1 SGHNT, CDR2 YYREEE (reference sequence). This CDR3 region has 14 residues.

CDR3 in DNA: TGTGCCAGCACGGACGGTCCCCGGGATACGCAGTATTTT. Its protein is CASTDGPRDTQYF. J is TRBJ2-3 and V is TRBV19; D is undetermined. CDR3 length equals 13 residues. Trimming pared 9 bases from V and 6 bases from J, leaving 16 bases between. Germline lookup yields CDR1 LNHDA and CDR2 SQIVND (reference sequence).

The chain is built from TRBV5-6 and TRBJ1-2; no firm D call. This CDR3 contains 17 residues. Trimming pared 4 bases from V and 2 bases from J, leaving 21 bases between. Germline-derived CDR1 and CDR2 are SGHDT and YYEEEE. This CDR3 reads CASSPTTWGLLNYGYTF. CDR3 nucleotides: TGTGCCAGCAGCCCCACTACGTGGGGTCTCCTAAACTATGGCTACACCTTC.

The chain employs TRBV10-3 and TRBJ2-7; TRBD1 matches at 7 bases. Per germline, CDR1 ENHRY and CDR2 SYGVKD. CDR3 length equals 15 residues. V gave up 3 bases and J gave up 1 base; unmatched junction bases: 6. In DNA form, the CDR3 reads TGTGCCATCAGTGAAGGGGGCAGGGGGTCCTACGAGCAGTACTTC. It codes for CAISEGGRGSYEQYF.

This clone came up a few times. The genes are TRBV25-1 and TRBJ2-2; tentative D call: TRBD1 (5 bases). V was cut by 8 bases and J by 0 bases, with 13 bases left in between. This CDR3 contains 15 residues. The germline V gene encodes CDR1 MGHDK and CDR2 SYGVNS. The CDR3 reads CASQKTASNTGELFF. In DNA, the CDR3 is TGTGCCAGCCAGAAGACAGCCTCGAACACCGGGGAGCTGTTTTTT.

The rearrangement links TRBV18 to TRBJ1-2; D may be TRBD1 (6 bases). CDR1 is KGHSH and CDR2 is LQKENI in the germline V gene. The ends were cut back, 5 bases at V and 3 bases at J, with 10 bases in the middle. The CDR3 loop spans 13 amino acids. The CDR3 here is CASSGGTHYGYTF. The DNA of the CDR3 is TGTGCCAGCTCAGGTGGGACACACTATGGCTACACCTTC. The full variable domain, with the rest looked up from reference TRBV18 and TRBJ1-2, is NAGVMQNPRHLVRRRGQEARLRCSPMKGHSHVYWYRQLPEEGLKFMVYLQKENIIDESGMPKERFSAEFPKEGPSILRIQQVVRGDSAAYFCASSGGTHYGYTFGSGTRLTVV.

As concerns this clone: Other DNA sequences of this sample code for an identical CDR3. This chain uses TRBV7-9 with TRBJ2-1; a weak D match, TRBD1 (6 bases). Per the germline V gene, CDR1 is SEHNR and CDR2 is FQNEAQ (reference sequence). The length of the CDR3 is 16 residues. The V end lost 3 bases, the J end lost 1 base, and 13 bases lay between the germline ends. In DNA form, the CDR3 reads TGTGCCAGCAGCTTGGGAGACAGGAGTTCCTACAATGAGCAGTTCTTC. Amino acids: CASSLGDRSSYNEQFF. Combining the CDR3 with reference TRBV7-9 and TRBJ2-1 gives the whole variable domain DTGVSQNPRHKITKRGQNVTFRCDPISEHNRLYWYRQTLGQGPEFLTYFQNEAQLEKSRLLSDRFSAERPKGSFSTLEIQRTEQGDSAMYLCASSLGDRSSYNEQFFGPGTRLTVL.

This clone was seen a handful of times. The chain recombines TRBV6-5 with TRBJ1-1; 9 bases agree with TRBD1. Germline CDR1 reads MNHEY; CDR2 reads SVGAGI. The CDR3 spans 14 residues. V was pared by 7 bases and J by 0 bases, with 3 bases of the junction left unmatched. The CDR3 sequence: CASNTGGLNTEAFF. The CDR3 bases are TGTGCCAGCAATACAGGGGGCCTGAACACTGAAGCTTTCTTT.

The genes are TRBV5-6 and TRBJ2-1, with unresolved D. From germline, CDR1 is SGHDT and CDR2 YYEEEE. The CDR3 spans 14 residues. With 0 bases removed from V and 2 bases from J, the gap between germline ends came to 6 bases. The DNA for the CDR3 is TGTGCCAGCAGCTTGGCTATTCCCTACAATGAGCAGTTCTTC. Encoded protein: CASSLAIPYNEQFF.

This clone was counted a single time. A much larger clonotype is one base distant, so this may be a read error. The V call is TRBV27, the J call TRBJ2-3; D unresolved. Trimming removed 6 bases from V and 4 bases from J, with 5 bases in between. The CDR3 runs 11 residues. The germline V gene has CDR1 MNHEY and CDR2 SMNVEV (reference sequence). Here the CDR3 reads CASRLADTQYF. The CDR3 DNA is TGTGCCAGCAGATTGGCAGATACGCAGTATTTT.

This clone was counted once. The V and J genes are TRBV10-3 and TRBJ2-1, with 13 bases identical to TRBD2. The V segment lost 8 bases and the J segment 8 bases; nucleotides outside the gene matches: 3. Per germline, CDR1 ENHRY and CDR2 SYGVKD. The CDR3 covers 13 residues. The CDR3 region has the DNA TGTGCCATCCAGACTAGCGGGGGGCATGAGCAGTTCTTC. Amino acids: CAIQTSGGHEQFF.

The chain combines TRBV7-2 with TRBJ2-7; D remains unclear. Trimming took off 1 base at V and 0 bases at J, with 13 bases between the two ends. The CDR3 length is 16 residues. Germline-derived CDR1 and CDR2 are SGHTA and FQGNSA. CDR3 loop: CASSLESPTLSYEQYF. CDR3 nucleotide sequence: TGTGCCAGCAGCTTAGAGAGTCCTACCCTCTCCTACGAGCAGTACTTC.

The chain carries TRBV5-1 and TRBJ2-3; 9 nucleotides align to TRBD2. The CDR3 is made up of 16 amino acids. Germline V gives CDR1 SGHRS, CDR2 YFSETQ. The J segment lost 6 bases and the V segment lost 4 bases, leaving 12 bases of the junction unmatched. This chain's CDR3 is CASSPTTSGGRDTQYF. The CDR3 bases are TGCGCCAGCAGCCCGACGACTAGCGGAGGTAGGGATACGCAGTATTTT.

This clone was counted a few times. The chain employs TRBV10-3 and TRBJ1-2, with 7 bases aligning to TRBD1. J was trimmed by 10 bases and V by 0 bases; bases with no gene match: 5. CDR3 length equals 13 residues. Germline V gene sequence: CDR1 ENHRY, CDR2 SYGVKD. The CDR3 protein is CAISESRGGNYTF. The CDR3 coding sequence is TGTGCCATCAGTGAGTCGAGAGGGGGCAACTACACCTTC.

This clone appeared a few times. This sample includes further DNA sequences coding for the same CDR3. V is TRBV11-2 and J is TRBJ2-7; D is perhaps TRBD1 or TRBD2 (5 bases each). The V and J ends lost 2 bases and 0 bases respectively, with 11 bases between them. The CDR3 is 15 residues long. Germline V lookup: CDR1 SGHAT, CDR2 FQNNGV. The CDR3, as DNA: TGTGCCAGCAGCTTATCTGGGACGGGCTCCTACGAGCAGTACTTC. It codes for CASSLSGTGSYEQYF.

This chain joins TRBV6-5 and TRBJ1-1; the D gene is possibly TRBD1 (6 bases). CDR3 length equals 15 residues. V lost 6 bases and J lost 0, with 14 bases in between. Germline V CDR1 and CDR2: MNHEY, SVGAGI. The CDR3 DNA follows: TGTGCCAGCAGGCGGGTGAAGGGGGTGAACACTGAAGCTTTCTTT. Protein product: CASRRVKGVNTEAFF.

J is TRBJ2-7 and V is TRBV27; TRBD1 matches at 7 bases. Germline CDR1 MNHEY, CDR2 SMNVEV (reference sequence). The trim removed 5 bases at V and 5 bases at J, leaving 12 bases unmatched. The length of the CDR3 is 15 residues. The chain's CDR3 is CASSTSGTAGDEQYF. CDR3 sequence (DNA): TGTGCCAGCAGTACATCCGGGACAGCAGGGGACGAGCAGTACTTC.